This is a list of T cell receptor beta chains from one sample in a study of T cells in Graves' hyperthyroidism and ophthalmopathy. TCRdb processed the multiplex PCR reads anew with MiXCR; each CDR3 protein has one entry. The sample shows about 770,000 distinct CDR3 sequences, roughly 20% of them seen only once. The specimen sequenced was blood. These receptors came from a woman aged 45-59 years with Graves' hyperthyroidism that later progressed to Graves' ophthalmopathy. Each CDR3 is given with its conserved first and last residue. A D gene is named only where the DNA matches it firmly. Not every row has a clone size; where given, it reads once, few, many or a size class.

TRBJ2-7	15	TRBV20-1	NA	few	TGCAGTGCTAGGCCCGCCAGCAGCCTCCCCTACGAGCAGTACTTC	CSARPASSLPYEQYF
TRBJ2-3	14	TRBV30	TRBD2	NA	TGTGCCTGGAGCCTCGCGGCGGGGGTCAATACGCAGTATTTT	CAWSLAAGVNTQYF
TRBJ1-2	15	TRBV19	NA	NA	TGTGCCAGTAGTATAGGTTTCCAGATTAACTATGGCTACACCTTC	CASSIGFQINYGYTF
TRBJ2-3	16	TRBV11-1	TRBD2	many	TGTGCCAGCAGATCTACGGGACTAGCGGGGTATTCTAAGCAGTATTTT	CASRSTGLAGYSKQYF
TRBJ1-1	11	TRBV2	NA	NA	TGTGCCAGCAGAACGATTAAGGAAGCTTTCTTT	CASRTIKEAFF
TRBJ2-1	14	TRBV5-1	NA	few	TGCGCCAGCAGCCCAACCCTGACAGCAAATGAGCAGTTCTTC	CASSPTLTANEQFF
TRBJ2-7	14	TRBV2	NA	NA	TGTGCCAGCAGGGTACAGGGGAGGGGTAACGAGCAGTACTTC	CASRVQGRGNEQYF
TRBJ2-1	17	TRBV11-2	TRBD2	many	TGTGCCAGCAGCTTAGATCTAGCGGGGGGGCTCGAGAATGAGCAGTTCTTC	CASSLDLAGGLENEQFF
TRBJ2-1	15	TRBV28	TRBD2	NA	TGTGCCAGCAGTGCGGGACTAGCGGTCTACAATGAGCAGTTCTTC	CASSAGLAVYNEQFF
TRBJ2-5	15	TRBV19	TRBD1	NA	TGTGCCAGTAGTATCGGGACAGGCATTGAAGAGACCCAGTACTTC	CASSIGTGIEETQYF
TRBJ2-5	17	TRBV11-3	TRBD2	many	TGTGCCAGCAGCCGTCAGGGACTAGCGGGGTCAGAGGAGACCCAGTACTTC	CASSRQGLAGSEETQYF
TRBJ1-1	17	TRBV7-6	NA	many	TGTGCCAGCAGCCCGACAGACCCGGGACTCACGGGGACTGAAGCTTTCTTT	CASSPTDPGLTGTEAFF
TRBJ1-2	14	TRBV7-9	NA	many	TGTGCCAGCAGCTTCCGCACCACTTCTGAAACCTACACCTTC	CASSFRTTSETYTF
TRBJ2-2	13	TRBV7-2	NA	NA	TGTGCCAGCAGCTTTTGGGAGGCCGGGGAGCTGTTTTTT	CASSFWEAGELFF
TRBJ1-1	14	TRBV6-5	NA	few	TGTGCCAGCAGTTACTCCCGGGTAAGGGTTGAAGCTTTCTTT	CASSYSRVRVEAFF
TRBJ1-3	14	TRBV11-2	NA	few	TGTGCCAGCAGCCGACAGTTCCCTGGAAACACCATATATTTT	CASSRQFPGNTIYF
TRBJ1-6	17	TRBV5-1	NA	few	TGCGCCAGCAGCTTGGTTTTTCCGAGGGCCCTTAATTCACCCCTCCACTTT	CASSLVFPRALNSPLHF
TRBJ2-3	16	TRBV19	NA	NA	TGTGCCAGTAGTATAGAAGGGACCCTGAGCACAGATACGCAGTATTTT	CASSIEGTLSTDTQYF
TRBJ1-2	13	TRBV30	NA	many	TGTGCCTGGAGTGCCACGAGTGAGAATGGCTACACCTTC	CAWSATSENGYTF
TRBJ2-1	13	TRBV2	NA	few	TGTGCCAGCAGACGACCGGCCTACAATGAGCAGTTCTTC	CASRRPAYNEQFF
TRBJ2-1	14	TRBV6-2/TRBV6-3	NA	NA	TGTGCCAGCAGTTACGGGGCAAGCACCCGAGAGCAGTTCTTC	CASSYGASTREQFF
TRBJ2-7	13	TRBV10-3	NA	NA	TGTGCCATCAGCCTCGGACGGCCGAAAGAGCAGTACTTC	CAISLGRPKEQYF
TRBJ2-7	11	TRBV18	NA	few	TGTGCCAGCTCACCATCCCACGAGCAGTACTTC	CASSPSHEQYF
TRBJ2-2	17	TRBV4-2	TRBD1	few	TGTGCCAGCAGCCACCATCGCATGGGACAGTCCGCTGGGGAGCTGTTTTTT	CASSHHRMGQSAGELFF
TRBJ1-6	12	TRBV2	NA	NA	TGTGCCAGCAGTGAATCCCCTTCACCCCTCCACTTT	CASSESPSPLHF
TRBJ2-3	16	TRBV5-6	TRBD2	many	TGTGCCAGCAGCCAAACGGGGGGGTATGCGACAGATACGCAGTATTTT	CASSQTGGYATDTQYF
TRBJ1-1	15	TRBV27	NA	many	TGTGCCAGCAGTTCCTCCTATATACTGAACACTGAAGCTTTCTTT	CASSSSYILNTEAFF
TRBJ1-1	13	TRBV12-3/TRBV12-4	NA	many	TGTGCCAGCAGTTTATACGAGGGAACTGAAGCTTTCTTT	CASSLYEGTEAFF